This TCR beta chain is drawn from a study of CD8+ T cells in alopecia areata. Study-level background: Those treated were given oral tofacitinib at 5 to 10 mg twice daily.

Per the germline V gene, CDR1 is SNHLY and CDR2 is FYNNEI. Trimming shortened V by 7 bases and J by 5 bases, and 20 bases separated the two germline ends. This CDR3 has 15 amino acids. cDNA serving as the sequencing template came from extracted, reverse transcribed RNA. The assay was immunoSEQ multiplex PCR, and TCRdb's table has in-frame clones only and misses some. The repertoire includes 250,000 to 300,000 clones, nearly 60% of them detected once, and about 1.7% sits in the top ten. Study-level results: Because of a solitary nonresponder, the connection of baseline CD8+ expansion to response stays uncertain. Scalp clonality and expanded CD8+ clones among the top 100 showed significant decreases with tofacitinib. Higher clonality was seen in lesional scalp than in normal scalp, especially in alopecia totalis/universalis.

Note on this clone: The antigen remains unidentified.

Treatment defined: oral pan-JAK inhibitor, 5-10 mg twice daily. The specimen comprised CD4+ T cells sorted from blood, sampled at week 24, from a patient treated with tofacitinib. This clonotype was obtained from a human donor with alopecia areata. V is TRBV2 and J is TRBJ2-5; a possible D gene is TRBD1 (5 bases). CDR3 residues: CASTQAGLEGETQYF. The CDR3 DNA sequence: TGTGCCAGCACCCAAGCAGGGCTTGAAGGGGAGACCCAGTACTTC.